This T cell receptor (beta chain) was captured by sequencing in a study of blood T cell repertoires in COVID-19 (TCRdb year 2020). About the full investigation: Collaborator samples came from the United States, Italy and Spain and covered acute and convalescent phases of COVID-19. The dataset comprised deeply sampled blood TCRbeta repertoires from subjects exposed to, actively infected with, or recovered from COVID-19. A freely available public database, intended as a resource for researchers studying the immune response to SARS-CoV-2, is where the repertoires were released. Samples came from the ongoing ImmuneRACE study (first 160 participants) plus 1,254 subjects from 6 global collaborators. Where available, HLA class I and class II types were obtained from metadata supplied by the sample provider rather than from assay-based typing. Nearly every sample came with metadata listing a de-identified subject ID, COVID-19 status, age in years and sex. The prospective study material was composed of cDNA or gDNA derived from T cells, B-cell-depleted T cells, or PBMCs. The investigation overall reported the following: The amount of clinical and demographic metadata varied by source and participant and was provided uncurated.

The immunoSEQ Assay, a bias-controlled multiplex PCR, was used to amplify TCRbeta CDR3 regions from genomic DNA. The authors processed their data as follows. The number of nucleated cells in each sample was estimated by amplification of reference gene primers within the assay. To quantify the absolute abundance of each unique TCRbeta CDR3 rearrangement, sequence reads were collapsed and filtered. For each sample, productive Simpson clonality was calculated as the square root of Simpson's diversity index across productive rearrangements. The immuneACCESS repertoire file appears here via TCRdb, limited to in-frame rearrangements. These files lack a portion of the clones; in checked studies, under half of the deficit traces to unresolved V genes, and the cause of the others is not known. V and J calls and clone size are copied from that table; D and trimming were computed from the DNA. The sample has roughly 50,000 clones on record, roughly four fifths of them singletons. About 2% of the sample comes from the top ten.

The collaborating institutions used their own protocols to collect whole blood in K2EDTA tubes. For TCRbeta analysis, collaborators shipped samples as frozen whole blood, isolated PBMCs, or DNA extracted from either of those sample types. Notes on this clone: Its target antigen remains unknown. No base qualities exist here, and no much larger clone lies one base off it.

Sequencing input: peripheral blood. This clonotype originated in a woman between 55 and 75 years old with acute or convalescent COVID-19.

The nucleotide sequence is given as TGTGCCAGCAGCGTAGCAGGGACTGCAACTAATGAAAAACTGTTTTTT. The encoded protein is CASSVAGTATNEKLFF. The chain is made from TRBV9 and TRBJ1-4, and TRBD1 may be the D gene, going by 5 matching bases. Measured from the cysteine to the phenylalanine, the CDR3 is 16 residues long. Only CDR3 DNA remains: 48 bases, in frame from the first base. Trimming takes 0 bases from V and 0 bases from J, and the germline ends sit 9 bases apart. CDR1 and CDR2, looked up from the germline V gene, are SGDLS and YYNGEE.